One sample yielded the 16 T cell receptor beta chains listed below, sequenced in a study of monozygotic twins with inflammatory bowel disease. TCRdb reprocessed the 5' RACE reads and reports one entry per CDR3 protein, with no DNA. In all, the sample yields nearly 450,000 distinct CDR3 sequences. Sequencing used blood. These receptors all stem from a human donor with ulcerative colitis or Crohn's disease, or a healthy co-twin of an affected twin (not recorded which).

CDR3 region: CASSSPGQGEHTIYF. The genes are TRBV6-5 and TRBJ1-3; absent DNA, TCRdb's TRBD1 call cannot be checked. The CDR3 length is 15 residues. Germline CDR1 is MNHEY and CDR2 is SVGAGI.

The CDR3 sequence is CASSFSGGAGYEQFF. The V gene is TRBV5-5, the J gene TRBJ2-1; the D call of TRBD2 rests on TCRdb alone, since no DNA is present to check it. The germline gives CDR1 SGHKS, CDR2 YYEKEE (reference sequence). The CDR3 has 15 amino acids.

The V and J genes are TRBV2 and TRBJ2-5. The CDR3 consists of 11 residues. Germline lookup yields CDR1 SNHLY and CDR2 FYNNEI. The CDR3 sequence is CASRSQETQYF.

This chain connects TRBV9 to TRBJ2-3; TCRdb proposes TRBD1, but this gene call is untestable without DNA. This CDR3 is 15 amino acids long. Germline V lookup: CDR1 SGDLS, CDR2 YYNGEE. The CDR3 reads CASSVGGGASDTQYF.

This chain connects TRBV2 to TRBJ1-1; TCRdb indicates TRBD1, and absent DNA this call remains unverified. CDR1 and CDR2 from the germline V gene are SNHLY and FYNNEI. This CDR3 region has 15 residues. CDR3: CASTVHGQMNTEAFF.

The chain is built from TRBV12-3 or TRBV12-4 and TRBJ1-2; the TCRdb D gene call, TRBD1, has no DNA to confirm it. The CDR3 length is 14 residues. The CDR3 reads CASSLVQGRGGYTF.

The chain employs TRBV7-2 and TRBJ2-2; TCRdb selects TRBD2, and the lack of DNA leaves this call unchecked. Germline loops: CDR1 SGHTA, CDR2 FQGNSA. The CDR3 is 14 residues long. The CDR3 protein is CASSSGLMTGELFF.

The rearrangement links TRBV10-3 to TRBJ2-1; checking the TCRdb D call of TRBD1 is not possible without DNA. The germline V gene has CDR1 ENHRY and CDR2 SYGVKD. CDR3 length: 16 residues. This CDR3 is CAISAPSRGGHNEQFF.

The J gene is TRBJ2-7, the V gene TRBV5-1; TCRdb designates TRBD2, a call that cannot be tested without DNA. Per the germline V gene, CDR1 is SGHRS and CDR2 is YFSETQ. This CDR3 is 14 amino acids long. The chain's CDR3 is CASSFETGRYEQYF.

The gene calls are TRBV28 and TRBJ2-1; there is no DNA to check the TCRdb D call of TRBD2. CDR3 length: 15 residues. Germline V lookup: CDR1 MDHEN, CDR2 SYDVKM. This CDR3 reads CASSRGLAAYNEQFF.

V and J are TRBV30 and TRBJ1-4; TCRdb names TRBD1, which stays unverified in the absence of DNA. This CDR3 region has 16 residues. The germline V gene has CDR1 GTSNPN and CDR2 SVGIG (reference sequence). CDR3: CAWSVKGTGGEEKLFF.

This chain connects TRBV15 to TRBJ1-4. CDR3 length: 14 residues. Germline V gives CDR1 LNHNV, CDR2 YYDKDF (reference sequence). CDR3: CATSRRAPDEKLFF.

The chain combines TRBV15 with TRBJ1-5; with no DNA, the TCRdb D assignment of TRBD1 cannot be verified. The CDR3 sequence is 18 residues long. The V gene's germline CDR1 is LNHNV and CDR2 YYDKDF (reference sequence). The chain's CDR3 is CATSRFGQGGSSGQPQHF.

This chain links TRBV28 with TRBJ2-5; TCRdb calls TRBD2, which cannot be checked without DNA. Germline V gene sequence: CDR1 MDHEN, CDR2 SYDVKM. This CDR3 is 22 amino acids long. This CDR3 is CASRDTPGNPGLAGYEAETQYF.

The chain carries TRBV3-1 and TRBJ1-1; absent DNA, TCRdb's TRBD1 call cannot be checked. Germline loops: CDR1 LGHDT, CDR2 YNNKEL (reference sequence). The CDR3 length is 14 residues. The CDR3 is CASVGGGQNTEAFF.

CDR3 region: CASSLDNSHAYGYTF. The chain combines TRBV5-1 with TRBJ1-2. Germline-derived CDR1 and CDR2 are SGHRS and YFSETQ. CDR3 length: 15 amino acids.